This TCR beta chain was sequenced in a study of cytomegalovirus exposure and HLA in healthy donors (dated by TCRdb to 2015 to 2018). In the study overall: In an earlier analysis of 587 of the donors, approximately 260 Gb of sequence data and 100 million or so unique TCR beta sequences from 180 million or so T cells were reported. An early release that covered some 630 HLA-typed donors contained approximately 320 gigabases of sequencing data and about 84 million unique TCR sequences. Of the approximately 370 genotyped donors, roughly 76% were placed in the genetic ancestry cluster associated with self-reported Caucasian donors. The study was designed to test whether signatures of past pathogen exposure could be identified by cataloging public T cell receptors. The T cell repertoires of several hundred subjects were profiled by immunosequencing and related to cytomegalovirus serostatus. A separate validation cohort of over 95 different subjects was used in addition to the roughly 720-subject first cohort. The study combined high-throughput TCR immunosequencing, statistical association of individual TCRs with disease status, and machine learning to predict cytomegalovirus infection status. To study patterns of TCR occurrence, a later analysis re-analyzed previously published TCR beta repertoires from more than 550 donors and added high-resolution HLA genotyping. Rather than using new phenotypic data, the later analysis identified candidate immune exposures from TCR beta sequences and from how often those sequences occurred across donors. To decide whether each TCR beta V gene segment behaved as functional or pseudogenic, an earlier analysis of several hundred of the donors relied on high-throughput TCR beta sequencing. Alongside the repertoire data, information on donor age, sex, ethnicity and CMV serostatus was compiled. A later genetic analysis took genome-wide SNP genotypes for about 60% of the roughly 670 donors and used that subset as a discovery cohort. All discovery cohort repertoires had been generated on a single sequencing platform. Both class I and class II loci were covered by HLA typing, at four-digit resolution. Typing coverage varied by locus: about 629-630 donors for A, B, C, DRB1 and DQB1; roughly 520 for DQA1; some 610 for DPA1; 450 to 480 for DPB1. A handful of DR-DQ haplotypes were treated as single units for association and clustering because of strong linkage in the cohort. Among about 370 genotyped donors of the cohort, an average of roughly 230,000 unique TCR beta nucleotide sequences was sequenced per donor, of which about 18% were non-productive. Beyond this particular receptor, the publication reports: In a later analysis, most CMV-associated TCR beta chains were found to appear HLA-restricted, with HLA associations seemingly driven largely by CMV exposure. The 87-base-pair reads could not distinguish some IMGT-functional V segments, including TRBV6-2 and TRBV6-3, so those segments were excluded. A few of the identified cytomegalovirus-associated TCR beta chains were confirmed in vitro to be specific for cytomegalovirus antigens. In a later analysis, several top co-occurrence clusters were reported to appear linked to parvovirus B19, influenza, CMV and Epstein-Barr virus. A group of highly shared sequence variants was considered likely to be a technical artifact of the sequencing pipeline. Assigning TCR associations to individual alleles was difficult when HLA alleles, especially DR and DQ, strongly co-occurred. In the study, 150 to 200 TCR beta chains were listed as associated with cytomegalovirus. For the cohort, immune exposure information was limited to CMV serostatus. A later analysis associated about 18,000 TCR beta sequences with specific HLA alleles at a false discovery rate of 0.05. Because counts were too low, about 15 rarely observed V segments, including chromosome 9 orphons, were left out of the earlier analysis of a few hundred of the donors. A further reported finding was that TCR beta sequences accurately predicted the HLA-A and HLA-B alleles for most subjects in the first cohort. The presence/absence analyses assumed that sequencing depth was roughly uniform across donors, and that assumption may not be true. According to a later genetic analysis, donors in an Asian-associated ancestry cluster had fewer N-insertions in productive TCRs than the approximately 710-donor mean. In a later analysis, HLA-associated TCR beta chains showed more clonal expansion and lower generation probabilities than non-associated chains that were equally common. A later analysis found that TCR association rates varied across HLA loci, with DRB1 alleles showing the most associated TCRs and HLA-C alleles the fewest. Only TCR beta chains were sequenced in this cohort, and the absence of alpha or paired-chain data limited detectable features. In a later genetic analysis, a missense DCLRE1C variant was associated with V-gene and J-gene trimming of TCR beta chains, and the association was replicated in an independent cohort. Linkage disequilibrium might explain the correlated functional status among segregating V segments, but an unknown experimental factor could not be ruled out. Across donors, most TCR sequences were observed very rarely, whereas some public TCRs were present in many individuals. The authors suggested that the approach could potentially be generalized to other disease states and immunological phenotypes. In both the original and validation cohorts, the classifier was reported to diagnose cytomegalovirus status with high specificity and sensitivity. Because HLA typing was unavailable for some donors at each locus, only the typed subset was used in association tests. In an earlier analysis of some 500 of the donors, most TCR beta V segments appeared in productive rearrangements about 87% or about 30% of the time, broadly matching IMGT annotations.

The CDR3, cysteine through phenylalanine, is 16 amino acids long. Only the CDR3 region is kept as DNA, spanning 48 bases read in frame from base 1. V is trimmed back by 5 bases and J by 6 bases, and the junction contains 9 bases that no gene match accounts for. Via the germline V gene (reference sequence), CDR1 is MNHNY and CDR2 SVGAGI. The cohort was made up of about 670 healthy bone marrow donors. At the time of sampling, every cohort member was nominally healthy, though immune exposures that went unrecorded were likely present. The donor was CMV seropositive and belonged to the group of more than 250 seropositive cohort members. A peripheral blood sample was collected from each donor, and TCR beta sequencing was performed on peripheral blood mononuclear cells. The Qiagen DNeasy Blood Extraction Kit was used to extract genomic DNA from the blood cell samples. The method behind the library was the immunoSEQ multiplex PCR assay. For the multiplex PCR, a mixture combining 60 forward primers for TCR Vbeta segments and 13 reverse primers for TCR Jbeta segments was used. Amplification of the CDR3 region of rearranged TCR beta genes was performed with a multiplex PCR assay on genomic DNA. Amplified TCR beta libraries were sequenced as 87-base-pair reads on the Illumina HiSeq System. The paper's processing steps were these. A later analysis tallied tens of millions of unique TCR beta chains across the 550 to 850 repertoires, and about 10 million of those chains were shared by two or more donors. Raw reads were error-corrected and collapsed into unique sequences with a nearest-neighbor algorithm that merged closely related sequences to remove PCR and sequencing errors. CDR3 sequences were aligned to IMGT reference sequences to assign V, D and J gene segments. Each retained sequence needed at least a six-nucleotide match to both a V gene segment and a J gene segment. Rearrangements were called productive when the CDR3 lacked stop codons and stayed in frame with V and J; all others were non-productive. CDR3 was defined by IMGT convention, running from the second conserved V-encoded cysteine to the conserved J-encoded phenylalanine. In an earlier analysis of around 640 of the donors, sequences lacking an unambiguous match to a single V gene segment were excluded. An earlier analysis of about 600 of the donors called V segments functional above 56.7% productive rearrangements and segregating when the between-donor standard deviation exceeded 5%. A statistical classification framework was built to diagnose cytomegalovirus status from the catalog of TCR beta chain sequences. In a later analysis, V and J genes were assigned by comparing TCR nucleotide sequences against IMGT/GENE-DB human TR gene sequences. In a later analysis, CDR3 sequences and most-parsimonious VDJ recombination scenarios were assigned using the TCRdist pipeline. In a later analysis, every TCR beta chain was defined by the combination of its CDR3 amino acid sequence and its V-gene family, and reads without a unique V-gene family were dropped. To address suspected cross-contamination and a sequencing artifact, a later analysis removed around 590 highly shared, low-generation-probability nucleotide sequences. In a later analysis, a clonal expansion index for each public chain was calculated from normalized within-repertoire ranks of inferred template counts. In a later analysis, generation probabilities were computed using a VDJ recombination model fitted to out-of-frame rearrangements, and the results were checked against IGoR. In a later analysis, hypergeometric tests were used to score TCR-TCR, TCR-HLA and TCR-CMV co-occurrence, with a repertoire-size bias correction applied to TCR pairs. In a later analysis, false discovery rates were estimated by permuting HLA or CMV assignments 20 times. In a later analysis, co-occurring TCRs were grouped with DBSCAN, and TCRdist sequence similarity was added when clustering was performed within HLA-allele-positive subsets. Repertoires with fewer than 30,000 or more than 120,000 public chains, plus five repertoires with anomalous nucleotide sharing, were excluded from co-occurrence clustering. Imported from immuneACCESS, the table was reduced by TCRdb to in-frame sequences with V and J called. These copies leave out some clones; in studies compared against another copy, an unresolved V gene accounts for under half, and the cause of the remainder is not known. Clone size and V and J calls were adopted from that table, with D and trimming inferred from the DNA. The sample includes around 210,000 clones, with roughly three quarters observed a single time. The ten largest clones take up approximately 0.36% of the sample.

Comment on this clone: What this receptor recognizes is not known. Within one base of it there is no much larger clone, and no base qualities were kept.

The receptor's source is a male donor in good health and CMV-seropositive. The chain is made from TRBV6-6 and TRBJ1-5; 11 central nucleotides agree with TRBD1. The sequenced sample was PBMCs. In nucleotide form, the sequence is TGTGCCAGCAGTCCCGGACAGGGGGCGAGAAGTCAGCCCCAGCATTTT. This yields the protein CASSPGQGARSQPQHF.